A few counts support the clone carrying this T cell receptor beta chain. Each CDR3 protein is one row after TCRdb ran MiXCR on the RT-PCR reads. The table lists more than 550,000 distinct CDR3 sequences, 11% to 15% of them singletons. Sample: memory CD4+ T cells from blood. The clonotype originates from a female donor in good health, serving as a healthy control.

Here the CDR3 DNA reads TGCGCCAGCAGCTTGGGTCCAACGGGAGAGACCCAGTACTTC. Protein product: CASSLGPTGETQYF. The rearrangement joins TRBV5-1 to TRBJ2-5; D gene unclear. Germline-derived CDR1 and CDR2 are SGHRS and YFSETQ. V gave up 0 bases and J gave up 4 bases, with 10 bases separating them. The CDR3 covers 14 residues.